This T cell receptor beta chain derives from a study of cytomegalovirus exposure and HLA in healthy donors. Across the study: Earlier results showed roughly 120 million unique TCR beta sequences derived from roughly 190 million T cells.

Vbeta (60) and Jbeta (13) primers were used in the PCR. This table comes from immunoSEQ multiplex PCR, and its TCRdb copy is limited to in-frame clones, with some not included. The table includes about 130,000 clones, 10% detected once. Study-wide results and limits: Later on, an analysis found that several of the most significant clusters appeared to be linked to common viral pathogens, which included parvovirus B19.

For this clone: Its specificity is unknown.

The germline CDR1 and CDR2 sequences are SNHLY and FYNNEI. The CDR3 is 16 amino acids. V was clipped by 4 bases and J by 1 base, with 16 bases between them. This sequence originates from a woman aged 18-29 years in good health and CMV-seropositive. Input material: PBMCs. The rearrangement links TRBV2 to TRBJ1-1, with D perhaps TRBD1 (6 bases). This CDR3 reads CASSVEAGVANTEAFF. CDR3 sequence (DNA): TGTGCCAGCAGTGTTGAGGCAGGGGTAGCGAACACTGAAGCTTTCTTT.